These T cell receptor beta chains were read from a single sample in a study of shared T cell receptors in the human thymus. Sequenced by immunoSEQ multiplex PCR; TCRdb stores in-frame clones only, minus some. The sample holds hundreds of thousands of clones, over 75% seen once. In addition, the sample was reused for a study of human thymus T cells.

Sequencing used thymocytes. These receptors originate from a boy less than two years old with a congenital heart defect. Each CDR3 is given with its conserved first and last residue. D genes are given only for firm matches. Not all rows give a size; the values are once, few, many and, for expanded clones, a class.

v_call	j_call	d_call	clone_size	cdr3_nt	cdr3_aa
TRBV28	TRBJ2-5	TRBD2	once	TGTGCCAGCCTAGGAAGGACTAGCGGAAAAGAGACCCAGTACTTC	CASLGRTSGKETQYF
TRBV7-9	TRBJ2-7	TRBD1	-	TGTGCCAGCAGCCCCACAGGGGGTATGGGCTCCTACGAGCAGTACTTC	CASSPTGGMGSYEQYF
TRBV5-6	TRBJ1-1	TRBD1	-	TGTGCCAGCAGCTTGGAAGGACAGGACACTGAAGCTTTCTTT	CASSLEGQDTEAFF
TRBV5-4	TRBJ1-1	-	-	TGTGCCAGCAGCTTAGGCCAGAGGTTCCGCATGAACACTGAAGCTTTCTTT	CASSLGQRFRMNTEAFF
TRBV9	TRBJ2-7	-	-	TGTGCCAGCAGCCCTCAGGGGCAGGGCTACATCTACGAGCAGTACTTC	CASSPQGQGYIYEQYF
TRBV15	TRBJ1-1	TRBD1	-	TGTGCCACCAGCAGAGTTGGGCGGGGGACAGGGGGGGACCCTGAAGCTTTCTTT	CATSRVGRGTGGDPEAFF
TRBV5-1	TRBJ2-1	-	-	TGCGCCAGCAGCTTAACCGACTTGTACAATGAGCAGTTCTTC	CASSLTDLYNEQFF
TRBV27	TRBJ2-1	TRBD2	-	TGTGCCAGTTCCGGCGGGGGTCTTTACTCCTACAATGAGCAGTTCTTC	CASSGGGLYSYNEQFF
TRBV7-9	TRBJ2-3	-	-	TGTGCCAGCAGCTTAATAGGCGGAGAAGGCACAGATACGCAGTATTTT	CASSLIGGEGTDTQYF
TRBV9	TRBJ1-6	-	once	TGTGCCAGCAGCGTAGCAGGGGACGATTCACCCCTCCACTTT	CASSVAGDDSPLHF
TRBV6-5	TRBJ2-7	TRBD2	few	TGTGCCAGCAGCCTGGGGGAGGGGATGGACGAGCAGTACTTC	CASSLGEGMDEQYF
TRBV27	TRBJ2-7	TRBD1	-	TGTGCCAGCAGTCAGACCCGACAGGGGAATTGTGGCGAGCAGTACTTC	CASSQTRQGNCGEQYF
TRBV4-1	TRBJ1-4	TRBD1	-	TGCGCCAGCAGCCCTAGGACAGGGACAACTAATGAAAAACTGTTTTTT	CASSPRTGTTNEKLFF
TRBV5-8	TRBJ2-5	TRBD2	-	TGTGCCAGCAGCCTAGCGGGGTTAGAGACCCAGTACTTC	CASSLAGLETQYF
TRBV15	TRBJ2-3	-	-	TGTGCCACCAGCCGACAGGTCACCACAGGCACAGATACGCAGTATTTT	CATSRQVTTGTDTQYF
TRBV29-1	TRBJ2-1	TRBD2	-	TGCAGCGTTGAGTTCCCCCGGACTAGCGGGAGCCGTTGGGAGCAGTTCTTC	CSVEFPRTSGSRWEQFF
TRBV25-1	TRBJ2-7	-	-	TGTGCCAGCAGTATTGGGGAACAGGAGAGCTCCTACGAGCAGTACTTC	CASSIGEQESSYEQYF
TRBV4-3	TRBJ2-6	TRBD1	-	TGCGCCAGCAGCCCTTACAGGGGGCTAATCTCCTGGGCCAACGTCCTGACTTTC	CASSPYRGLISWANVLTF
TRBV11-2	TRBJ1-6	-	-	TGTGCCAGCAGCTTAGTCCCCGTTTCACCCCTCCACTTT	CASSLVPVSPLHF
TRBV15	TRBJ2-2	TRBD2	-	TGTGCCACCAGCAGAGATAAGGAGACCGCCGGGACTAGCGGGAGGCACGGGGAGCTGTTTTTT	CATSRDKETAGTSGRHGELFF
TRBV4-3	TRBJ1-6	TRBD1	few	TGCGCCAGCAGCCAAGAGGGGGGGGACAGGGGAAGCTCCTATAATTCACCCCTCCACTTT	CASSQEGGDRGSSYNSPLHF
TRBV2	TRBJ1-1	TRBD1	-	TGTGCCAGCAGGAGGGACAGGGGGCGCAGAGGCGGGAAGGTAGCTTTCTTT	CASRRDRGRRGGKVAFF
TRBV30	TRBJ2-3	-	-	TGTGCCTGGAGTAGGACTCGCACAGATACGCAGTATTTT	CAWSRTRTDTQYF
TRBV7-9	TRBJ1-1	TRBD1	-	TGTGCCAGCAGCTTAGCGTGGGACAGGGCCACTGAAGCTTTCTTT	CASSLAWDRATEAFF
TRBV5-8	TRBJ1-4	-	-	TGTGCCAGCAGCTTGGACGGAGTACCTGATGTTGAAAAACTGTTTTTT	CASSLDGVPDVEKLFF
TRBV28	TRBJ2-1	TRBD2	-	TGTGCCAGCAGTTTGAGGCTAGCGGCCTACAATGAGCAGTTCTTC	CASSLRLAAYNEQFF
TRBV2	TRBJ1-4	-	-	TGTGCCAGTAGGGCGGGGGGGGCAGTTGCAACTAATGAAAAACTGTTTTTT	CASRAGGAVATNEKLFF
TRBV6-5	TRBJ2-3	-	-	TGTGCCAGCAGCCCCGGGGGCACAGATACGCAGTATTTT	CASSPGGTDTQYF